The 7 T cell receptor beta chains below all came from one sample that was sequenced in a study of OX40 agonist ivuxolimab in advanced cancers. Clones were read by immunoSEQ multiplex PCR, and TCRdb kept only the in-frame ones, dropping some. The table lists tens of thousands of clones, about 89% of them singletons. The sample in question was CD4+ or CD8+ T cells sorted from blood, obtained in a trial of the OX40 agonist ivuxolimab. These receptor sequences come from an adult with an advanced solid tumor such as melanoma, head and neck, liver or kidney cancer.

The chain combines TRBV5-4 with TRBJ2-1; the D gene is possibly TRBD2 (5 bases). Trimming left V 0 bases short and J 9 bases short, with 7 bases between. Germline CDR1 and CDR2: SGHNT and YYREEE (reference sequence). This CDR3 is built from 12 residues. For the CDR3, the DNA is TGTGCCAGCAGCTTGGCGGGAAGTGAGCAGTTCTTC. It is translated as CASSLAGSEQFF. The complete variable domain, with remaining parts taken from reference TRBV5-4 and TRBJ2-1, reads ETGVTQSPTHLIKTRGQQVTLRCSSQSGHNTVSWYQQALGQGPQFIFQYYREEENGRGNFPPRFSGLQFPNYSSELNVNALELDDSALYLCASSLAGSEQFFGPGTRLTVL.

This clone was detected ten times or more. CDR3 residues: CASRLAGGRTGELFF. Written as DNA, the CDR3 is TGTGCCAGCAGACTAGCGGGAGGGCGTACCGGGGAGCTGTTTTTT. V gene TRBV6-5 combines with J gene TRBJ2-2; 13 bases agree with TRBD2. The CDR3 has 15 amino acids. Germline lookup yields CDR1 MNHEY and CDR2 SVGAGI. V shed 6 bases and J 5 bases; nucleotides not matched to a gene: 3.

This clone was seen just once. The chain uses TRBV9 and TRBJ2-1, with no clear D. CDR1 is SGDLS and CDR2 is YYNGEE in the germline V gene. The CDR3 extends over 14 amino acids. Trimming stripped 4 bases from V and 7 bases from J, with 15 bases between. Here the CDR3 reads CASSPPEPLNEQFF. CDR3 nucleotides: TGTGCCAGCAGCCCTCCAGAGCCTTTGAATGAGCAGTTCTTC.

This clone appeared a few times. The V gene is TRBV4-2, the J gene TRBJ2-1, with a weak D call TRBD2 (6 bases). Germline V gene lookup returns CDR1 LGHNA and CDR2 YNFKEQ. Deletions cut 5 bases from V and 8 bases from J, with 22 bases between. This CDR3 comprises 16 residues. The CDR3: CASSESTSPPRDEQFF. The CDR3 DNA sequence: TGTGCCAGCAGCGAGTCCACTAGCCCACCCAGGGATGAGCAGTTCTTC.

The gene calls are TRBV7-3 and TRBJ2-2; no clear D gene. Germline V gene lookup returns CDR1 SGHTA and CDR2 FQGTGA. The CDR3 has 16 residues. The germline V and J ends were trimmed by 2 bases and 5 bases, with 15 bases remaining between them. CDR3 sequence reads: CASSLLQATWTGELFF. CDR3 nucleotide sequence: TGTGCCAGCAGCTTACTGCAGGCGACTTGGACCGGGGAGCTGTTTTTT. The full variable domain, with the rest looked up from reference TRBV7-3 and TRBJ2-2, is GAGVSQTPSNKVTEKGKYVELRCDPISGHTALYWYRQSLGQGPEFLIYFQGTGAADDSGLPNDRFFAVRPEGSVSTLKIQRTERGDSAVYLCASSLLQATWTGELFFGEGSRLTVL.

This clone was counted once. The rearrangement uses TRBV9 and TRBJ1-2; no clear D. The CDR3 spans 16 residues. V dropped 4 bases and J dropped 8 bases, with 24 bases sitting between them. The germline V gene has CDR1 SGDLS and CDR2 YYNGEE. In DNA form, the CDR3 reads TGTGCCAGCAGCTCGAGCCGGACGGAGCCACTTTGGGGCTACACCTTC. It encodes CASSSSRTEPLWGYTF.

The V call is TRBV27, the J call TRBJ1-1; D ambiguous. CDR1 and CDR2 from the germline V gene are MNHEY and SMNVEV (reference sequence). CDR3 length: 14 amino acids. Trimming pared 5 bases from V and 3 bases from J, leaving 13 bases between. DNA of the CDR3: TGTGCCAGCAGTGTATTTTCCCGGGACACTGAAGCTTTCTTT. Its protein is CASSVFSRDTEAFF.